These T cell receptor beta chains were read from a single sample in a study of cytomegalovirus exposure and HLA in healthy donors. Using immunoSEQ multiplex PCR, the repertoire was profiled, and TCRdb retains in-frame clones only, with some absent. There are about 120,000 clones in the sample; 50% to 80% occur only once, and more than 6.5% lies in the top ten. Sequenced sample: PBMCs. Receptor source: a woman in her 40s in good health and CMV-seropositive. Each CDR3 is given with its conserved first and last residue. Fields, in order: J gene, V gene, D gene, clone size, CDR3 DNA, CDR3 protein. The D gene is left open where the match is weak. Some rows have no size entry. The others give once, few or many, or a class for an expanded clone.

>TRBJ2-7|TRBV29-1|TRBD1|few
TGCAGCGTACAAGGACAGGGGCTCAACGAGCAGTACTTC
CSVQGQGLNEQYF
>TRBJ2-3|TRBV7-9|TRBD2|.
TGTGCCAGCATTGGGGGGCTAGCGGGAGATACGCAGTATTTT
CASIGGLAGDTQYF
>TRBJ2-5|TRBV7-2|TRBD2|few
TGTGCCAGCAGTTGGACTAGCGGTGAAGAGACCCAGTACTTC
CASSWTSGEETQYF
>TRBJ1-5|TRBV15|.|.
TGTGCCACCAGCAGAGAGTCGGGGGGTATTCAGCCCCAGCATTTT
CATSRESGGIQPQHF
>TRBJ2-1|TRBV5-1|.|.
TGCGCCAGCAGCTTGGGTGTGGCGGGGCCCTACAATGAGCAGTTCTTC
CASSLGVAGPYNEQFF
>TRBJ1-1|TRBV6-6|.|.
TGTGCCAGCAGTTACCCTGGCGGGCAGGCTTTCTTT
CASSYPGGQAFF
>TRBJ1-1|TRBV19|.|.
TGTGCCAGTAGTATGCGGGTGGGAGAGAGAAGTGAGCGGTTCTTT
CASSMRVGERSERFF
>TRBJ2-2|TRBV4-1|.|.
TGCGCCAGCAGCCAAGTACAGATCCCCGGGGAGCTGTTTTTT
CASSQVQIPGELFF
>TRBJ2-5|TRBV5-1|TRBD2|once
TGCGCCAGCAGAACTAGCGGGAGTCAAGAGACCCAGTACTTC
CASRTSGSQETQYF
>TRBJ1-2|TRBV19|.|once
TGTGCCAGTAGTATAGATTGGGGGGGGCAAGGCTACACCTTC
CASSIDWGGQGYTF
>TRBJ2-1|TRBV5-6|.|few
TGTGCCAGCAGCTGGGGGGCAGGGGGCTCCTACAATGAGCAGTTCTTC
CASSWGAGGSYNEQFF
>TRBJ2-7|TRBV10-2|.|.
TGCGCCAGCAGTGAGACAAGGGGGTACGAGCAGTACTTC
CASSETRGYEQYF
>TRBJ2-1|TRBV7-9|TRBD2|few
TGTGCCAGCAGTTTCGGGGGGTTTGGAAATGAGCAGTTCTTC
CASSFGGFGNEQFF
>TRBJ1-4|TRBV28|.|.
TGTGCCAGCAGTCCCCCGGGGGGAGGAAATGAAAAACTGTTTTTT
CASSPPGGGNEKLFF
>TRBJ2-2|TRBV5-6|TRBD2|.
TGTGCCAGCAGCCCGGTCCTAGCGGGAGACCCCACCGGGGAGCTGTTTTTT
CASSPVLAGDPTGELFF
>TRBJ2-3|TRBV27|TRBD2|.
TGTGCCAGCAGCGGGGGGATTAGCACAGATACGCAGTATTTT
CASSGGISTDTQYF
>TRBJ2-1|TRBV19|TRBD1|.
TGTGCCAGTACTCGACAGGGCTGGGACAATGAGCAGTTCTTC
CASTRQGWDNEQFF
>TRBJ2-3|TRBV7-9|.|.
TGTTCCAGCAGCCCCAGGAGGGCAGGGTCGCGCACAGATACGCAGTATTTT
CSSSPRRAGSRTDTQYF
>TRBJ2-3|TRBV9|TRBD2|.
TGTGCCAGCAACAGACCGGGACTAGCGGGAGATACGCAGTATTTT
CASNRPGLAGDTQYF
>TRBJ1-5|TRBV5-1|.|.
TGCGCCAGCAGCTTGGAGCCACACGGGGATCAGCCCCAGCATTTT
CASSLEPHGDQPQHF
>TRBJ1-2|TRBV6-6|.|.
TGTGCCAGCAGCCAGGGGTTTTCCTATGGCTACACCTTC
CASSQGFSYGYTF
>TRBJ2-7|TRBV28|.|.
TGTGCCAGCAAGGTTGGCAGGGATTCTAAACAGTACTTC
CASKVGRDSKQYF
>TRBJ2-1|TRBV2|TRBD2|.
TGTGCCAGCAGTCCTCGGACTAGCGGGAGTACTGAGCAGTTCTTC
CASSPRTSGSTEQFF
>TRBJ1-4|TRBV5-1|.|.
TGCGCCAGCAGCCAGACAGCAACTAATGAAAAACTGTTTTTT
CASSQTATNEKLFF
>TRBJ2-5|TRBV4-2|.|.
TGTGCCAGCAGCCAGGAGGTTCTAGCAGTGGAGACCCAGTACTTC
CASSQEVLAVETQYF
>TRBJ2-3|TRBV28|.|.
TGTGCCAGCAGAGCGACTAGGGTTAGCACAGATACGCAGTATTTT
CASRATRVSTDTQYF
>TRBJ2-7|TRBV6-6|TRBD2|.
TGTGCCAGCAGTTCCTCCACCAGCGGGGGGGCGGGGGAGCAGTACTTC
CASSSSTSGGAGEQYF
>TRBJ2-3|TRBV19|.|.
TGTGCCAGTAGAACTAGCACAGATACGCAGTATTTT
CASRTSTDTQYF